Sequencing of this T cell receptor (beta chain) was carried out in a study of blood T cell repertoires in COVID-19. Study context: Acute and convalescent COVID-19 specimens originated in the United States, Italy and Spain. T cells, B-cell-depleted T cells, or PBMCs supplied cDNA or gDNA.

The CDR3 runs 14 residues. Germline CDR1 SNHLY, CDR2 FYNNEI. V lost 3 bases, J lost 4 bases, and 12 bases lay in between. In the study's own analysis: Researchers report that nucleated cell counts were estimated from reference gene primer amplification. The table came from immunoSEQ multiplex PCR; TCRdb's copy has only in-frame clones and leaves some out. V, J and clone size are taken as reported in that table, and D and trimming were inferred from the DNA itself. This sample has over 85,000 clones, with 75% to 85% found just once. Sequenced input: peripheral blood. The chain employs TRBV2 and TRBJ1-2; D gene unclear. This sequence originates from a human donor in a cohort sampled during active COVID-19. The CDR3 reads CASSEMDGSYGYTF. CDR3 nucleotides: TGTGCCAGCAGTGAGATGGACGGGAGCTATGGCTACACCTTC.